Here is one T cell receptor (beta chain) with its context. Germline assignment: CDR1 LGHNA and CDR2 YSLEER. This CDR3 spans 13 amino acids. Deletions cut 3 bases from V and 4 bases from J, with 9 bases between. These data originate in a study of blood T cell repertoires in COVID-19. Study summary: COVID-19 samples, acute and convalescent, were from the United States, Italy and Spain.

The authors' processing: Nucleated cell counts were estimated from reference gene primer amplification. Here immunoSEQ multiplex PCR was the method, and the copy in TCRdb shows in-frame clones only, minus some. V, J and clone size are those of that table, while D and trimming were read from the DNA. Here the sample spans 70,000 to 100,000 clones, roughly 84% being singletons. This clonotype was sampled from a woman aged 80 or over with acute or convalescent COVID-19. Sequencing input: peripheral blood. The rearrangement links TRBV4-3 to TRBJ2-5, with TRBD1 as a possible D gene (6 bases). The CDR3, as DNA: TGCGCCAGCAGCCAGGACAGTAGAGAGACCCAGTACTTC. Its protein is CASSQDSRETQYF.